The text below deals with one TCR beta chain. Antigen unknown. On sorted subsets, replicate PCRs used approximately 190 ng DNA, or 31,000 or so T cell genomes. The assay was immunoSEQ multiplex PCR, and TCRdb's table has in-frame clones only and misses some. The table includes a few hundred thousand clones, approximately 65% detected once. The data are from a study of shared clonotypes between healthy human individuals. As for the study in general: There were three CD4 naive, three CD4 memory, two CD8 naive and one CD8 memory plates per donor.

Regarding the study as a whole: In general, naive subsets displayed greater estimated richness than memory subsets did.

V was pared by 3 bases and J by 7 bases, with 5 bases of the junction left unmatched. The germline CDR1 and CDR2 sequences are SGHTA and FQGNSA. CDR3 length equals 13 residues. Sample: memory CD4+ T cells sorted from blood. Subset specified: CD45RA-negative fraction. The chain combines TRBV7-2 with TRBJ1-1; 7 positions agree with TRBD1. The clonotype comes from a man under 40 in good health. CDR3 sequence (DNA): TGTGCCAGCAGCTTTCAGGGGGACGGTGAAGCTTTCTTT. This sequence encodes CASSFQGDGEAFF.